This T cell receptor (beta chain) was obtained from a study of T cell responses to AZD1222 COVID-19 vaccine. Study details: Both about-4-week and about-12-week second-dose recipients were combined.

This clone was detected once. Antigen specificity is unknown. Measured with immunoSEQ multiplex PCR; TCRdb has only the in-frame clones, and not every one. The sample records about 130,000 clones, about 93% being singletons. General study results and limits: Clonal diversity was possibly underestimated; the donors were predominantly white British and more often female. Unmutated variant regions are reportedly the target of nearly half of TCRs that are spike-specific.

Germline CDR1 reads LGHNT; CDR2 reads FRNRAP. The CDR3 is 17 amino acids. V shed 2 bases, J shed 7 bases, and the junction held 12 bases outside the gene matches. This TCR was sampled from an adult in good health. The source was peripheral blood, collected on day 0 of AZD1222 vaccination. V is TRBV12-5 and J is TRBJ1-2, with 11 bases aligning to TRBD1. The CDR3 region has the DNA TGTGCTAGTGGTTTGATAATAACCCGGACAGGGGGCTTTGGCTACACCTTC. Residues: CASGLIITRTGGFGYTF. The variable domain in full, with the rest retrieved from reference TRBV12-5 and TRBJ1-2, is DARVTQTPRHKVTEMGQEVTMRCQPILGHNTVFWYRQTMMQGLELLAYFRNRAPLDDSGMPKDRFSAEMPDATLATLKIQPSEPRDSAVYFCASGLIITRTGGFGYTFGSGTRLTVV.